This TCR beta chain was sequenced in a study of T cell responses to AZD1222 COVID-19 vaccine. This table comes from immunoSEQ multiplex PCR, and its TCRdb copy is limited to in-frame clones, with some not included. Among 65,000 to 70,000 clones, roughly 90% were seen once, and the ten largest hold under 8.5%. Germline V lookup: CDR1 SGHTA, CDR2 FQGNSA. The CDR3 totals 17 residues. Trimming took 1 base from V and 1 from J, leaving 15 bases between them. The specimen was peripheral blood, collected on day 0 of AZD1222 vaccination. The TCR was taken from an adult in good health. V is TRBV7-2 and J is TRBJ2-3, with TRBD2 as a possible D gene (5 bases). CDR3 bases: TGTGCCAGCAGCTTAGTAAACGGAGGCGGACGCACAGATACGCAGTATTTT. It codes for CASSLVNGGGRTDTQYF. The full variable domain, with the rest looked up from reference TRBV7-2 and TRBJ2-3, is GAGVSQSPSNKVTEKGKDVELRCDPISGHTALYWYRQSLGQGLEFLIYFQGNSAPDKSGLPSDRFSAERTGGSVSTLTIQRTQQEDSAVYLCASSLVNGGGRTDTQYFGPGTRLTVL.